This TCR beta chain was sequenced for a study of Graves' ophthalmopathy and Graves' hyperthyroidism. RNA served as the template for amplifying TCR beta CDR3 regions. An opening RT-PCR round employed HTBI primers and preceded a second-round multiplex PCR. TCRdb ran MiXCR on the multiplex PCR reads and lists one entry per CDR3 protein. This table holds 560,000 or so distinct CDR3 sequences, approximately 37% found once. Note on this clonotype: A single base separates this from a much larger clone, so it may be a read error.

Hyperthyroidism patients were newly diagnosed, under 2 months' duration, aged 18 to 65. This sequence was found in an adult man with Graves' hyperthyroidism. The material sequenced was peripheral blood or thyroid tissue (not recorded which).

The CDR3 spells CATTAPNYGYTF. In DNA form, the CDR3 reads TGTGCCACCACGGCCCCTAACTATGGCTACACCTTC. The rearrangement links TRBV28 to TRBJ1-2; D is unresolved. Germline CDR1 MDHEN, CDR2 SYDVKM. The CDR3 contains 12 residues. Deletions cut 10 bases from V and 0 bases from J, with 9 bases between.